Below are 24 T cell receptor beta chains sequenced from a single sample in a study of cytomegalovirus exposure and HLA in healthy donors. PCR primers comprised 60 Vbeta and 13 Jbeta primers. The data were produced by immunoSEQ multiplex PCR, yet TCRdb's version contains in-frame clones alone and is incomplete. The sample holds 160,000 or so clones, roughly 85% seen once. Sequenced input: PBMCs. All receptors derive from a man aged 18 to 35 in good health and CMV-seropositive.

The chain has TRBV7-8 and TRBJ1-4, with a tentative D call TRBD1 (5 bases). Trimming took off 8 bases at V and 8 bases at J, with 15 bases between the two ends. The CDR3 sequence is 13 residues long. The V gene's germline CDR1 is SGHVS and CDR2 FQNEAQ. The CDR3 DNA reads as TGTGCCAGCGGACCGGTCCGGGGGGAAAAACTGTTTTTT. It is translated as CASGPVRGEKLFF.

This rearrangement joins TRBV28 to TRBJ2-7; D unclear. The CDR3 contains 9 residues. The germline V gene has CDR1 MDHEN and CDR2 SYDVKM. This CDR3 is CATGYEQYF. CDR3 nucleotide sequence: TGTGCAACTGGCTACGAGCAGTACTTC.

The chain uses TRBV9 and TRBJ2-3; D may be TRBD2 (7 bases). Germline V lookup: CDR1 SGDLS, CDR2 YYNGEE. The CDR3 runs to 14 residues. V was pared by 0 bases and J by 6 bases, with 11 bases between. CDR3 protein: CASSVVGGADTQYF. The CDR3 bases are TGTGCCAGCAGCGTAGTTGGGGGGGCCGATACGCAGTATTTT.

This clone was seen just once. V usage is TRBV5-4 and J usage is TRBJ2-3; D unresolved. The germline V and J ends were trimmed by 0 bases and 4 bases, with 15 bases remaining between them. CDR1 SGHNT and CDR2 YYREEE come from the germline V gene (reference sequence). This CDR3 has 16 residues. CDR3 DNA sequence: TGTGCCAGCAGCTTGGGGTCCGCTAGTAGATCAGATACGCAGTATTTT. Residues: CASSLGSASRSDTQYF.

V usage is TRBV15 and J usage is TRBJ1-1; weak D call: TRBD1 (6 bases). Between the trimmed V and J ends, which lost 1 base and 10 bases, there was a span of 19 bases. The CDR3 contains 15 residues. CDR1 is LNHNV and CDR2 is YYDKDF in the germline V gene (reference sequence). In nucleotides, the CDR3 is TGTGCCACCAGCAGAGGGTCCCGGGACACCCGGCCAGCTTTCTTT. This sequence encodes CATSRGSRDTRPAFF.

The rearrangement joins TRBV7-8 to TRBJ2-1; weak D call: TRBD1 (5 bases). From germline, CDR1 is SGHVS and CDR2 FQNEAQ. This CDR3 has 17 residues. V was pared by 5 bases and J by 3 bases, with 20 bases between. This CDR3 reads CASSPGIRAQVYNEQFF. CDR3 in DNA: TGTGCCAGCAGCCCAGGGATTAGGGCACAGGTCTACAATGAGCAGTTCTTC.

The chain links TRBV29-1 to TRBJ2-5; 7 bases match TRBD2. This CDR3 is 14 amino acids long. CDR1 and CDR2 from the germline V gene are SQVTM and ANQGSEA. V lost 7 bases, J lost 5 bases, and 13 bases stayed unmatched. CDR3 coding DNA: TGCAGCGGTGGGGAACTAGCGCCTGATGAGACCCAGTACTTC. It is translated as CSGGELAPDETQYF. The full variable domain, with the rest looked up from reference TRBV29-1 and TRBJ2-5, is SAVISQKPSRDICQRGTSLTIQCQVDSQVTMMFWYRQQPGQSLTLIATANQGSEATYESGFVIDKFPISRPNLTFSTLTVSNMSPEDSSIYLCSGGELAPDETQYFGPGTRLLVL.

This clone occurred once. The rearrangement links TRBV7-3 to TRBJ1-1, with D unclear. V was trimmed by 5 bases and J by 1 base, leaving 8 bases between them. CDR1 is SGHTA and CDR2 is FQGTGA in the germline V gene. The CDR3 is 13 amino acids. The CDR3 DNA reads TGTGCCAGCAGCCGCGGATCGAACACTGAAGCTTTCTTT. It specifies CASSRGSNTEAFF.

J is TRBJ1-5 and V is TRBV6-6; TRBD1 is a possible D gene (6 bases). Per germline, CDR1 MNHNY and CDR2 SVGAGI (reference sequence). The CDR3 length is 15 residues. V shed 6 bases and J shed 6 bases, with 18 bases lying between them. As DNA, the CDR3 is TGTGCCAGCAGGGCTAATCAGGGGCCAATTCAGCCCCAGCATTTT. Its protein is CASRANQGPIQPQHF.

V and J are TRBV7-9 and TRBJ1-2; D unresolved. V lost 4 bases, J lost 7 bases, and 22 bases lay in between. The CDR3 consists of 16 residues. Looked up from germline, CDR1 is SEHNR and CDR2 is FQNEAQ (reference sequence). The CDR3 DNA sequence: TGTGCCAGCAGCTCAACCTCCTACCGGGAGGGAAGTGGCTACACCTTC. This encodes CASSSTSYREGSGYTF.

The chain employs TRBV6-1 and TRBJ1-1; TRBD1 aligns across 10 bases. CDR1 is MNHNS, CDR2 SASEGT, per germline. The CDR3 consists of 14 residues. The V segment lost 2 bases and the J segment 5 bases; nucleotides outside the gene matches: 2. CDR3 nucleotide sequence: TGTGCCAGCAGTGAATGGGGACAGGGGACTGAAGCTTTCTTT. Residues: CASSEWGQGTEAFF.

The chain carries TRBV25-1 and TRBJ2-7; TRBD2 matches at 9 bases. The CDR3 consists of 16 residues. Germline V gene sequence: CDR1 MGHDK, CDR2 SYGVNS. The ends lost 5 bases at V and 2 bases at J; junction bases unmatched: 10. Written as DNA, the CDR3 is TGTGCCAGCAGTAACCAACTGGGACTAGCTCCCTACGAGCAGTACTTC. Amino acids: CASSNQLGLAPYEQYF.

V usage is TRBV5-4 and J usage is TRBJ2-3; 13 bases align to TRBD2. Per the germline V gene, CDR1 is SGHNT and CDR2 is YYREEE (reference sequence). V lost 4 bases, J lost 3 bases, and 5 bases stayed unmatched. The CDR3 loop spans 16 amino acids. CDR3 protein: CASSPGGLAGTDTQYF. The CDR3 nucleotides read TGTGCCAGCAGCCCCGGGGGACTAGCGGGAACAGATACGCAGTATTTT. Supplemented by reference TRBV5-4 and TRBJ2-3, the full variable domain reads ETGVTQSPTHLIKTRGQQVTLRCSSQSGHNTVSWYQQALGQGPQFIFQYYREEENGRGNFPPRFSGLQFPNYSSELNVNALELDDSALYLCASSPGGLAGTDTQYFGPGTRLTVL.

This chain links TRBV5-6 with TRBJ1-4; the match to TRBD1 covers 9 bases. The CDR3 loop spans 16 amino acids. Per the germline V gene, CDR1 is SGHDT and CDR2 is YYEEEE. The V gene end was trimmed by 0 bases and the J gene end by 7 bases; junction bases not matched to a gene: 7. The CDR3 is CASSLGGQGSIEKLFF. CDR3 in DNA: TGTGCCAGCAGCTTGGGTGGACAGGGGAGTATTGAAAAACTGTTTTTT.

The chain is built from TRBV4-3 and TRBJ1-1; D is unresolved. The CDR3 runs to 16 residues. The germline V gene has CDR1 LGHNA and CDR2 YSLEER. Trimming removed 2 bases at V and 1 base at J, with 14 bases between. CDR3 sequence (DNA): TGCGCCAGCAGCCAAACAGTTCCCCCCCAGAACACTGAAGCTTTCTTT. Amino acids: CASSQTVPPQNTEAFF.

The genes are TRBV7-2 and TRBJ2-3; tentatively, D is TRBD1 (5 bases). The CDR3 runs 15 residues. V dropped 3 bases and J dropped 4 bases, with 14 bases sitting between them. From germline, CDR1 is SGHTA and CDR2 FQGNSA. The CDR3 DNA follows: TGTGCCAGCAGCTTCTCGCCGGACAAAGCAGATACGCAGTATTTT. Its translation is CASSFSPDKADTQYF.

V gene TRBV13 combines with J gene TRBJ1-4; no definite D call. The CDR3 sequence is 15 residues long. Germline assignment: CDR1 PRHDT and CDR2 FYEKMQ (reference sequence). V was clipped by 4 bases and J by 8 bases, with 17 bases between them. The CDR3 DNA reads TGTGCCAGCAGCTCGGGAAGACAAGGAGGGGAAAAACTGTTTTTT. Its protein product is CASSSGRQGGEKLFF.

This chain connects TRBV6-1 to TRBJ2-2; D is ambiguous. Trimming removed 5 bases from V and 0 bases from J, with 7 bases in between. The CDR3 is made up of 14 amino acids. CDR1 and CDR2 from the germline V gene are MNHNS and SASEGT. DNA for the CDR3: TGTGCCAGCAGTTGGGCCTCGAACACCGGGGAGCTGTTTTTT. It specifies CASSWASNTGELFF.

The CDR3, as DNA: TGCGCCAGCAGCCATCCCGGACAGGATTCCTCAAGGGAGCAGTACTTC. Translating gives CASSHPGQDSSREQYF. The J gene is TRBJ2-5, the V gene TRBV4-1, with TRBD1 matching over 7 bases. Germline V lookup: CDR1 MGHRA, CDR2 YSYEKL. The CDR3 sequence is 16 residues long. V dropped 3 bases and J dropped 11; count of bases not matched to a gene: 18.

This clone was observed a handful of times. The chain carries TRBV11-1 and TRBJ2-5; unclear D gene. V lost 4 bases, J lost 4 bases, and 7 bases lay in between. Germline CDR1 is SGHAT and CDR2 is FQDESV (reference sequence). The CDR3 sequence is 12 residues long. CDR3 coding DNA: TGTGCCAGCAGCTCCTTGTCAGAGACCCAGTACTTC. Its translation: CASSSLSETQYF.

As concerns this clone: Mismatch with germline at one junction end may stem from a read error. The genes are TRBV7-7 and TRBJ2-1, with D possibly matching TRBD2 (5 bases). Looked up from germline, CDR1 is SSHAT and CDR2 is FNYEAQ (reference sequence). This CDR3 is 15 amino acids long. CDR3 DNA sequence: TGTGCTAGCAGCTCATCCAGCGGAGCCTACAATGAGCAGTTCTTC. Translation gives CASSSSSGAYNEQFF.

This rearrangement joins TRBV6-6 to TRBJ2-2, with TRBD2 matching 7 bases. The CDR3 loop spans 12 amino acids. V trimming: 4 bases; J trimming: 9 bases; junction bases outside the gene matches: 2. Germline V gene data show CDR1 as MNHNY and CDR2 as SVGAGI (reference sequence). The CDR3 DNA reads as TGTGCCAGCAGTTGGGAGGGCCGGGAGCTGTTTTTT. Residues: CASSWEGRELFF.

Turning to this clone: A junction boundary mismatches the germline segment, possibly from a read error. The chain's CDR3 is CASSRTGLKGDTQYF. CDR3 nucleotide sequence: TGTGCTAGCAGTCGGACAGGGCTCAAGGGGGATACGCAGTATTTT. The chain combines TRBV7-7 with TRBJ2-3; 8 nucleotides agree with TRBD1. The CDR3 runs to 15 residues. Germline CDR1 and CDR2: SSHAT and FNYEAQ (reference sequence).

This chain links TRBV7-8 with TRBJ2-7, with D possibly TRBD1 on 5 matching bases. This CDR3 has 15 residues. Trimming stripped 6 bases from V and 0 bases from J, with 15 bases between. Per germline, CDR1 SGHVS and CDR2 FQNEAQ. CDR3: CASRSNQGPSYEQYF. CDR3 DNA sequence: TGTGCCAGCAGGTCCAATCAGGGTCCCTCCTACGAGCAGTACTTC.